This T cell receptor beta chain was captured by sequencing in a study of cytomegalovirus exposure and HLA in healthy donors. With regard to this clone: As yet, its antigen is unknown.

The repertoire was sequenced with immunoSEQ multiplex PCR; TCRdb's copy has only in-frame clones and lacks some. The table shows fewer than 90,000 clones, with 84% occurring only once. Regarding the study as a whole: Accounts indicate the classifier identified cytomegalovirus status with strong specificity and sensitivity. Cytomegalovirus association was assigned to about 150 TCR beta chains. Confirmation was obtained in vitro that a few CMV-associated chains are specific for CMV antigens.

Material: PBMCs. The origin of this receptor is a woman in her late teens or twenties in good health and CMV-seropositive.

The chain's CDR3 is CAISEGTASNQPQHF. CDR3 bases: TGTGCCATCAGTGAGGGGACAGCTTCAAATCAGCCCCAGCATTTT. The chain couples TRBV10-3 to TRBJ1-5; TRBD1 matches 7 bases. Trimming cost V 2 bases and J 4 bases; bases outside gene matches: 5. Germline CDR1 ENHRY, CDR2 SYGVKD. CDR3 size: 15 residues.